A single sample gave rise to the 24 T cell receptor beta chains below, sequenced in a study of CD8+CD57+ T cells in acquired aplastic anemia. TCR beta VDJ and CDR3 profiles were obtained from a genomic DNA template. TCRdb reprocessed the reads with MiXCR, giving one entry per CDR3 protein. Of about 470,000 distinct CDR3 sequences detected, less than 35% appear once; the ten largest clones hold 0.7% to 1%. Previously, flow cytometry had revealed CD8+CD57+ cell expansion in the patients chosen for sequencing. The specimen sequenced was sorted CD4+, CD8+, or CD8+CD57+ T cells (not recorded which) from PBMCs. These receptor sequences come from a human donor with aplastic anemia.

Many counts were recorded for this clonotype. This CDR3 is CASSLNPQAPLHF. The CDR3 DNA reads as TGTGCCAGCAGCCTAAACCCCCAGGCACCCCTCCACTTT. The rearrangement joins TRBV7-3 to TRBJ1-6; D gene uncertain. In germline, CDR1 is SGHTA, CDR2 FQGTGA. This CDR3 contains 13 residues. V lost 5 bases and J lost 11, with 13 bases in between.

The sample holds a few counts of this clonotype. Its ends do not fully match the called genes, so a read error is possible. The CDR3 loop is CARSQSASGTYEQYF. The CDR3 bases are TGTGCCCGCAGCCAATCTGCTAGCGGGACCTACGAGCAGTACTTC. The V call is TRBV16, the J call TRBJ2-7, with 9 bases lining up with TRBD2. The CDR3 is 15 residues long. Germline CDR1 KGHSY, CDR2 FQNENV. The full variable domain, completed using reference TRBV16 and TRBJ2-7, is GEEVAQTPKHLVRGEGQKAKLYCAPIKGHSYVFWYQQVLKNEFKFLISFQNENVFDETGMPKERFSAKCLPNSPCSLEIQATKLEDSAVYFCARSQSASGTYEQYFGPGTRLTVT.

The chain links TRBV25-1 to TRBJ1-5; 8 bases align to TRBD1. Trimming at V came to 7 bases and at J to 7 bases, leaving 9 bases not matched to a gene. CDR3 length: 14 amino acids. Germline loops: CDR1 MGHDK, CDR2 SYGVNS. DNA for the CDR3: TGTGCCAGCAACATACAGGGGGTTTGGCAGCCCCAGCATTTT. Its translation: CASNIQGVWQPQHF.

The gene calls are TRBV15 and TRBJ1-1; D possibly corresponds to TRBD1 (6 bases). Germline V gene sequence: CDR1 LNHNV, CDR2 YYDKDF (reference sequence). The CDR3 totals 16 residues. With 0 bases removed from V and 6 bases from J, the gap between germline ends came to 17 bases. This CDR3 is CATSREDGGQGAEAFF. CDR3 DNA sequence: TGTGCCACCAGCAGAGAGGACGGGGGGCAAGGGGCTGAAGCTTTCTTT.

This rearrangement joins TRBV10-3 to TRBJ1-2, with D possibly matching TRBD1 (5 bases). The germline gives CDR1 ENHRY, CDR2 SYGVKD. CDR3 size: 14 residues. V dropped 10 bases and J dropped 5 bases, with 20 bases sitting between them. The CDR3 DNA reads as TGTGCCAGCAGGGACCGGGAGGGAAGGTATGGCTACACCTTC. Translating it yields CASRDREGRYGYTF.

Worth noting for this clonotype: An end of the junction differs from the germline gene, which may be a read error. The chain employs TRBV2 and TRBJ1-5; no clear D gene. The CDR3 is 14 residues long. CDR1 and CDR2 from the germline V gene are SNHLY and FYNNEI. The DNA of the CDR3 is TGTGCCAGCGGTTCCCGCGTTAGCGATCAGCCCCAGCATTTT. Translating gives CASGSRVSDQPQHF.

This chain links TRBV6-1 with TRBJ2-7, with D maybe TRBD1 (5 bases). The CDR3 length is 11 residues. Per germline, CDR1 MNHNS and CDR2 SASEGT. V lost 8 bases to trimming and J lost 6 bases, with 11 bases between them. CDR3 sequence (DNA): TGTGCCAGCGGGGCATCTCGCGAGCAGTACTTC. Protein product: CASGASREQYF.

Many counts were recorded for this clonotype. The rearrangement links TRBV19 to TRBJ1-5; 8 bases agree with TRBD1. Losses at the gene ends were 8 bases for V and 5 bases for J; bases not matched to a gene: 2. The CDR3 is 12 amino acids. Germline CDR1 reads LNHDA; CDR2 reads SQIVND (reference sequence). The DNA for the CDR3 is TGTGCCAGTCGGACAGGGTATCAGCCCCAGCATTTT. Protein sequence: CASRTGYQPQHF.

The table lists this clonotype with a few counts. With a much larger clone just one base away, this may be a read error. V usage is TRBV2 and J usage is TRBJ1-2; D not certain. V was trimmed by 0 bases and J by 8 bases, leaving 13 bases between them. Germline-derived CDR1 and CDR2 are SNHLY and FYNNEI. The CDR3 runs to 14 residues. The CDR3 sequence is CASSEAPNGGGYTF. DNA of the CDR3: TGTGCCAGCAGTGAAGCGCCTAACGGTGGCGGCTACACCTTC.

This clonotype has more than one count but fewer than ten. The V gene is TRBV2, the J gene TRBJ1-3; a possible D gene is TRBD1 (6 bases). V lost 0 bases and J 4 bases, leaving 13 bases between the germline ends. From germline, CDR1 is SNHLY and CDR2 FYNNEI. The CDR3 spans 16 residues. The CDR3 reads CASSEAPSRGGNTIYF. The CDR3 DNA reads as TGTGCCAGCAGTGAAGCGCCCAGCAGGGGCGGAAACACCATATATTTT.

CDR3 in DNA: TGCAGTGCTTTGACTAGGGGGACTAGCACAGATACGCAGTATTTT. The encoded protein is CSALTRGTSTDTQYF. The chain carries TRBV20-1 and TRBJ2-3, with D tentatively TRBD1 or TRBD2 (6 bases each). V lost 5 bases to trimming and J lost 0 bases, with 15 bases between them. There are 15 residues in the CDR3. The V gene's germline CDR1 is DFQATT and CDR2 SNEGSKA (reference sequence).

The CDR3 loop is CASSILETATSGNTIYF. CDR3 nucleotide sequence: TGTGCCAGTAGTATACTAGAGACGGCCACCTCTGGAAACACCATATATTTT. This chain joins TRBV19 and TRBJ1-3; the D is unclear. V gave up 2 bases and J gave up 0 bases, with 14 bases separating them. CDR1 and CDR2 from the germline V gene are LNHDA and SQIVND (reference sequence). The CDR3 runs 17 residues.

As DNA, the CDR3 is TGCGCCAGCAGTGCTAGAGGACTAGCGGGGCCGAGCTACGAGCAGTACTTC. This gives the protein CASSARGLAGPSYEQYF. This rearrangement joins TRBV10-2 to TRBJ2-7; 12 nucleotides match TRBD2. The V and J ends lost 4 bases and 3 bases, in that order; junction bases with no gene match: 10. The germline gives CDR1 WSHSY, CDR2 SAAADI. The CDR3 length is 17 residues.

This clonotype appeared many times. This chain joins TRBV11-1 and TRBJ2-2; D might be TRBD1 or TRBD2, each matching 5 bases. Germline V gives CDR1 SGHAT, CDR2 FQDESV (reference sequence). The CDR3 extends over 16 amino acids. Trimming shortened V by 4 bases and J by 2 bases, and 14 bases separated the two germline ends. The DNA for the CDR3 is TGTGCCAGCAGCTCCAACTCTGGGGGTAACACCGGGGAGCTGTTTTTT. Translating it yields CASSSNSGGNTGELFF.

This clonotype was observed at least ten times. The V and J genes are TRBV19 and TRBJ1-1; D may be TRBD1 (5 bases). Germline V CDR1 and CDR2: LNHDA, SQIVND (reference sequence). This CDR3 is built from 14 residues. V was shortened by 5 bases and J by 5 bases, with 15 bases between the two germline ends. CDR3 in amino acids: CASSQGPGTTEAFF. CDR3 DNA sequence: TGTGCCAGTAGTCAAGGACCGGGGACGACTGAAGCTTTCTTT.

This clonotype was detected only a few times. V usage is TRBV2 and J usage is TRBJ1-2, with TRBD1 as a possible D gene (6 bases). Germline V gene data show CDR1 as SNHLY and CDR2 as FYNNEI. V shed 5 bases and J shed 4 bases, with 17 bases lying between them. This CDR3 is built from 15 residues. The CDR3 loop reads CASSLGGGLGYGYTF. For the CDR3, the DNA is TGTGCCAGCAGTCTTGGGGGGGGCCTGGGCTATGGCTACACCTTC.

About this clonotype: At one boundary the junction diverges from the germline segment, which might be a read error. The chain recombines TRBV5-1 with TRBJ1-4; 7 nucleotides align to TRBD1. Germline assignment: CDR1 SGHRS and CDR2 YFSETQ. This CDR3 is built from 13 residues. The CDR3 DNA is TGCGCCAACAGCAGAGGGGGCAGCGAAAAACTGTTTTTT. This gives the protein CANSRGGSEKLFF.

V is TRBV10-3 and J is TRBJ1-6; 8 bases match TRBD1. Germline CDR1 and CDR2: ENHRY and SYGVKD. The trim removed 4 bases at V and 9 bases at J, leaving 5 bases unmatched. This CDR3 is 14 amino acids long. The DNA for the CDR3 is TGTGCCATCAGTGGAGGGACAGGCGGTTCACCCCTCCACTTT. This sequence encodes CAISGGTGGSPLHF.

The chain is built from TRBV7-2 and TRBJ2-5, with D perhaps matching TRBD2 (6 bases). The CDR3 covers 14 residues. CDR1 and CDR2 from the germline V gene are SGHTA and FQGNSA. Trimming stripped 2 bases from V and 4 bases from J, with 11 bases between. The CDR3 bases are TGTGCCAGCAGCTTAACTGTCGGGAGAGAGACCCAGTACTTC. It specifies CASSLTVGRETQYF.

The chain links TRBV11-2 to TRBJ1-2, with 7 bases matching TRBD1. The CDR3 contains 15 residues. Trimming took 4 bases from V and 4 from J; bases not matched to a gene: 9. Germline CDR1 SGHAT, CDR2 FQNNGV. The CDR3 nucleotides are TGTGCCAGCAGCTCCGTAAAGGGACAGTCCTATGGCTACACCTTC. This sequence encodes CASSSVKGQSYGYTF.

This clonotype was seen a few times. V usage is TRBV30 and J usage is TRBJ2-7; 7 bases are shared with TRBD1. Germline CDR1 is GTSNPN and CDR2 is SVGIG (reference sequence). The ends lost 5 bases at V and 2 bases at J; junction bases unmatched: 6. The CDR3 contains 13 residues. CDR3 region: CAWGRQGAYEQYF. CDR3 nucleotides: TGTGCCTGGGGACGACAGGGAGCCTACGAGCAGTACTTC.

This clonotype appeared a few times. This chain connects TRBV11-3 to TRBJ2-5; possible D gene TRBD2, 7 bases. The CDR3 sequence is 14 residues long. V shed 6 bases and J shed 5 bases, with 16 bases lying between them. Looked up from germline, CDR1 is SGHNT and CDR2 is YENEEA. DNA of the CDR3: TGTGCCAGCAGTTCGGGGGGCCGGTGGGAGACCCAGTACTTC. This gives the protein CASSSGGRWETQYF.

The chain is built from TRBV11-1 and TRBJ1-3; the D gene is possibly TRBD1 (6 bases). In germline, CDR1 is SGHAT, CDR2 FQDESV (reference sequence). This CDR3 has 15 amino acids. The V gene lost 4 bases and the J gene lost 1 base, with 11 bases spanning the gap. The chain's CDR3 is CASSSEGVSGNTIYF. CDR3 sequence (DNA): TGTGCCAGCAGCTCGGAGGGGGTATCTGGAAACACCATATATTTT.

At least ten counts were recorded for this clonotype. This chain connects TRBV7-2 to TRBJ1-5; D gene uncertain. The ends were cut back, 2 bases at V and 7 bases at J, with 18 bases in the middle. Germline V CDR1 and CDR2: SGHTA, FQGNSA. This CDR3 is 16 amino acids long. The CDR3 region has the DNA TGTGCCAGCAGCTTAAGGGTCCGGGGATTGGGGCAGCCCCAGCATTTT. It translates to CASSLRVRGLGQPQHF.